The present T cell receptor beta chain was sequenced within a study of T cells in Graves' hyperthyroidism and ophthalmopathy. Looked up from germline, CDR1 is SQVTM and CDR2 is ANQGSEA. The V end lost 0 bases, the J end lost 4 bases, and 10 bases lay between the germline ends. The CDR3 runs to 14 residues. Using RNA transcripts as the source, TCR beta CDR3 regions were amplified. In the first-round RT-PCR of the TCR CDR3, the HTBI primer set was used. TCRdb itself ran the multiplex PCR reads through MiXCR, one entry per CDR3 protein. The table includes about 360,000 distinct CDR3 sequences, about 13% detected once.

The TCR sequence derives from a young woman with Graves' hyperthyroidism. Sequenced material: blood. This chain joins TRBV29-1 and TRBJ1-3; D is unclear. Written as DNA, the CDR3 is TGCAGCGTTGAAGATGACCTGCGGGGAAACACCATATATTTT. This sequence encodes CSVEDDLRGNTIYF.